These 20 T cell receptor beta chains were all obtained from the same sample, sequenced in a study of naive and memory T cell subsets. Findings and caveats of the study: Naive repertoires, especially CD8, held a few larger clonotypes, possibly memory cells re-expressing CD45RA.

These receptors have no known antigen. The beta constant-region primer was an equimolar mix of two oligonucleotides covering TRBC1 and TRBC2. The ligated cDNA underwent four PCR rounds using SP2 and nested alpha and beta constant-region primers. TCRdb passed the UMI-ligation and nested PCR reads through MiXCR, listing each CDR3 protein once. In the table there are roughly 150,000 distinct CDR3 sequences, over 20% of which are singletons. Sequenced material: naive CD4+ T cells from blood. The source is a human donor in good health.

This clonotype was counted a few times. V and J are TRBV7-2 and TRBJ2-1; TRBD2 matches at 8 bases. The trim removed 5 bases at V and 0 bases at J, leaving 6 bases unmatched. Germline V CDR1 and CDR2: SGHTA, FQGNSA. This CDR3 region has 16 residues. The CDR3 region is CASSGSGTNSYNEQFF. The CDR3 DNA sequence: TGTGCCAGCAGCGGTAGCGGGACCAACTCCTACAATGAGCAGTTCTTC.

The chain is built from TRBV28 and TRBJ2-1; either TRBD1 or TRBD2 may supply D (5 bases each). This CDR3 comprises 16 residues. The V and J ends lost 5 bases and 5 bases respectively, with 19 bases between them. Per germline, CDR1 MDHEN and CDR2 SYDVKM. The CDR3 DNA follows: TGTGCCAGCAGTGGGACCCTAGGCGCGCCTAACAATGAGCAGTTCTTC. Protein: CASSGTLGAPNNEQFF.

This clonotype was counted a few times. The chain combines TRBV30 with TRBJ1-5; D might be TRBD1 (6 bases). V lost 1 base to trimming and J lost 7 bases, with 11 bases between them. The length of the CDR3 is 13 residues. Germline-derived CDR1 and CDR2 are GTSNPN and SVGIG (reference sequence). CDR3 amino acids: CAWSAQGRQPQHF. In nucleotides, the CDR3 is TGTGCCTGGAGTGCCCAGGGGAGACAGCCCCAGCATTTT.

This clonotype was seen a single time. The J gene is TRBJ2-7, the V gene TRBV20-1; 7 bases map to TRBD2. Unmatched junction bases numbered 11, after V lost 6 bases and J lost 0 bases. The CDR3 sequence is 15 residues long. The germline V gene encodes CDR1 DFQATT and CDR2 SNEGSKA (reference sequence). This CDR3 reads CSAISGNPLSYEQYF. CDR3 bases: TGCAGTGCCATCAGCGGGAATCCCCTCTCCTACGAGCAGTACTTC.

Many counts were recorded for this clonotype. This chain connects TRBV28 to TRBJ2-7; TRBD1 aligns across 7 bases. Trimming cost V 10 bases and J 6 bases; bases outside gene matches: 9. Germline V gene data show CDR1 as MDHEN and CDR2 as SYDVKM. This CDR3 comprises 12 residues. The CDR3 DNA is TGTGCCACCGACAGGGTGTCGGGCGAGCAGTACTTC. The encoded protein is CATDRVSGEQYF.

This clonotype showed up many times. This chain connects TRBV28 to TRBJ2-5; D remains ambiguous. Trimming left V 5 bases short and J 1 base short, with 14 bases between. Germline V lookup: CDR1 MDHEN, CDR2 SYDVKM. This CDR3 contains 15 residues. The CDR3 loop reads CASSIRPQAQETQYF. In DNA, the CDR3 is TGTGCCAGCAGTATAAGGCCGCAAGCCCAAGAGACCCAGTACTTC.

This clonotype appeared a few times. The V and J genes are TRBV10-3 and TRBJ2-1, with D perhaps matching TRBD2 (6 bases). The CDR3 is 13 amino acids. CDR1 is ENHRY, CDR2 SYGVKD, per germline. The V end lost 0 bases, the J end lost 9 bases, and 9 bases lay between the germline ends. The CDR3 here is CAISESQTSEQFF. The CDR3 DNA reads TGTGCCATCAGTGAGTCCCAGACTAGTGAGCAGTTCTTC.

The table lists this clonotype with many counts. The chain couples TRBV6-5 to TRBJ2-7; D perhaps matches TRBD1 (6 bases). The V gene's germline CDR1 is MNHEY and CDR2 SVGAGI. Trimming left V 7 bases short and J 0 bases short, with 13 bases between. The CDR3 extends over 14 amino acids. Written as DNA, the CDR3 is TGTGCCAGCACCAGGACAGTCAGCTCCTACGAGCAGTACTTC. This gives the protein CASTRTVSSYEQYF.

The chain links TRBV11-2 to TRBJ2-3; 13 bases match TRBD2. V shed 4 bases, J shed 6 bases, and the junction held 7 bases outside the gene matches. This CDR3 has 16 residues. CDR1 is SGHAT, CDR2 FQNNGV, per germline. CDR3 DNA sequence: TGTGCCAGCAGCTACACTAGCGGGAGGGCCGGGGATACGCAGTATTTT. Its translation: CASSYTSGRAGDTQYF.

The chain carries TRBV29-1 and TRBJ2-7, with 9 bases aligning to TRBD2. After removal of 1 base from V and 3 bases from J, the junction contained 4 bases not matched to a gene. Looked up from germline, CDR1 is SQVTM and CDR2 is ANQGSEA. This CDR3 has 14 amino acids. The DNA of the CDR3 is TGCAGCGTTGAAGTGCCTAGCGGGAACTACGAGCAGTACTTC. Its translation is CSVEVPSGNYEQYF.

The chain recombines TRBV15 with TRBJ2-1; 7 nucleotides align to TRBD1. With 1 base clipped from V and 0 bases from J, the junction kept 3 bases outside the gene matches. CDR3 size: 16 residues. Germline loops: CDR1 LNHNV, CDR2 YYDKDF (reference sequence). In DNA form, the CDR3 reads TGTGCCACCAGCAGAGGGGCAGGGGGCTCCTACAATGAGCAGTTCTTC. Its protein is CATSRGAGGSYNEQFF.

V usage is TRBV29-1 and J usage is TRBJ2-7; the D is unclear. The CDR3 sequence is 12 residues long. The V and J ends lost 2 bases and 2 bases respectively, with 7 bases between them. CDR1 is SQVTM, CDR2 ANQGSEA, per germline. The CDR3 region has the DNA TGCAGCGTTGAACTAAACCCCTACGAGCAGTACTTC. Translated: CSVELNPYEQYF.

This clonotype was counted between two and nine times. The chain joins TRBV20-1 to TRBJ2-5; no firm D call. V lost 6 bases, J lost 4 bases, and 12 bases lay in between. The CDR3 covers 12 residues. Per germline, CDR1 DFQATT and CDR2 SNEGSKA (reference sequence). CDR3 protein: CSALIPPETQYF. The CDR3 nucleotides read TGCAGTGCCTTAATTCCGCCAGAGACCCAGTACTTC.

This clonotype was detected only a few times. The genes are TRBV29-1 and TRBJ1-5, with no clear D. The V end lost 4 bases, the J end lost 0 bases, and 10 bases lay between the germline ends. The length of the CDR3 is 14 residues. Germline lookup yields CDR1 SQVTM and CDR2 ANQGSEA. CDR3 nucleotides: TGCAGCGTTGGTACAAGAAATAGCAATCAGCCCCAGCATTTT. Amino acids: CSVGTRNSNQPQHF. The full variable domain, its missing parts supplied by reference TRBV29-1 and TRBJ1-5, is SAVISQKPSRDICQRGTSLTIQCQVDSQVTMMFWYRQQPGQSLTLIATANQGSEATYESGFVIDKFPISRPNLTFSTLTVSNMSPEDSSIYLCSVGTRNSNQPQHFGDGTRLSIL.

This clonotype was seen a few times. The CDR3: CASSYRSSGTVVSYNEQFF. CDR3 DNA sequence: TGTGCCAGCAGTTACCGGTCTAGCGGGACCGTGGTCTCCTACAATGAGCAGTTCTTC. The genes are TRBV6-2 or TRBV6-3 and TRBJ2-1, with 9 bases matching TRBD2. Looked up from germline, CDR1 is MNHEY and CDR2 is SVGEGT. This CDR3 comprises 19 residues. J gave up 0 bases and V 2 bases, and 11 bases lay outside the gene matches.

This clonotype was recorded only once. CDR3 DNA: TGTGCCAGCAGCATACTAGCGGGTAGTTACGAGCAGTACTTC. Translation: CASSILAGSYEQYF. The rearrangement links TRBV7-2 to TRBJ2-7, with 9 bases matching TRBD2. The V gene end was trimmed by 5 bases and the J gene end by 4 bases; junction bases not matched to a gene: 6. The length of the CDR3 is 14 residues. Looked up from germline, CDR1 is SGHTA and CDR2 is FQGNSA.

The chain combines TRBV29-1 with TRBJ2-7, with D perhaps TRBD1 (5 bases). The V gene's germline CDR1 is SQVTM and CDR2 ANQGSEA. The CDR3 is 14 residues long. The ends were cut back, 4 bases at V and 1 base at J, with 14 bases in the middle. In nucleotides, the CDR3 is TGCAGCGTTGGGGGAACAGGACGATCCTACGAGCAGTACTTC. Translation: CSVGGTGRSYEQYF.

In its sample, this clonotype was seen a few times. The chain combines TRBV7-8 with TRBJ2-3, with 13 bases that match TRBD2. CDR3 length: 18 residues. The germline V gene encodes CDR1 SGHVS and CDR2 FQNEAQ. Trimming removed 9 bases from V and 0 bases from J; junction bases left unmatched: 12. This chain's CDR3 is CASMKPGLAGTSTDTQYF. The DNA for the CDR3 is TGTGCCAGTATGAAACCGGGACTAGCGGGAACTAGCACAGATACGCAGTATTTT. The complete variable domain, with remaining parts taken from reference TRBV7-8 and TRBJ2-3, reads GAGVSQSPRYKVAKRGQDVALRCDPISGHVSLFWYQQALGQGPEFLTYFQNEAQLDKSGLPSDRFFAERPEGSVSTLKIQRTQQEDSAVYLCASMKPGLAGTSTDTQYFGPGTRLTVL.

In this sample, this clonotype turned up many times. The V and J genes are TRBV29-1 and TRBJ2-6, with D hard to call. The germline gives CDR1 SQVTM, CDR2 ANQGSEA. There are 16 residues in the CDR3. The ends were cut back, 3 bases at V and 3 bases at J, with 15 bases in the middle. The CDR3 nucleotides read TGCAGCGTTGACACCACCGGAGCCGATGGGGCCAACGTCCTGACTTTC. As protein: CSVDTTGADGANVLTF.

This clonotype was picked up many times. The chain has TRBV20-1 and TRBJ2-4, with 8 bases fitting TRBD1. The J segment lost 0 bases and the V segment lost 0 bases, leaving 4 bases of the junction unmatched. This CDR3 comprises 16 residues. CDR1 and CDR2 from the germline V gene are DFQATT and SNEGSKA (reference sequence). CDR3 nucleotide sequence: TGCAGTGCTAGAGAAGGGACAGGACTAGCCAAAAACATTCAGTACTTC. Amino acids: CSAREGTGLAKNIQYF.